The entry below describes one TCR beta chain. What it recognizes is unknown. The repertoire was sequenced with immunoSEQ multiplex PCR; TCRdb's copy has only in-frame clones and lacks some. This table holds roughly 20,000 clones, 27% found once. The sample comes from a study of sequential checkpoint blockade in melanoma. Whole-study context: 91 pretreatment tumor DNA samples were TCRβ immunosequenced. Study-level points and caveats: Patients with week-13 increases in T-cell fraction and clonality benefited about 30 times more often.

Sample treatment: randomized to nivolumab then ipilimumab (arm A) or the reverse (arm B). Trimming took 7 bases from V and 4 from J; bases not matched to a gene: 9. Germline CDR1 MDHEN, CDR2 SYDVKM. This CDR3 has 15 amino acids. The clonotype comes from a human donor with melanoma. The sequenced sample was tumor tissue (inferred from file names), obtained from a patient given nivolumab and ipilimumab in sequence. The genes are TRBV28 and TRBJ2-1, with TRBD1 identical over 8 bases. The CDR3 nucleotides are TGTGCCAGCACCGAAGGGACAGGTCTTTACAATGAGCAGTTCTTC. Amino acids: CASTEGTGLYNEQFF.